Below, one T cell receptor beta chain is given with its context. The target of this receptor is not known. Per-base qualities were not stored, and no clone one base away is much larger. The germline V and J ends show losses of 4 bases and 2 bases respectively, and no gene match explains 1 base of the junction. The CDR3, from cysteine to phenylalanine, totals 14 residues. CDR3 DNA is the only sequence kept; it has 42 bases, read in frame from the first base. Library preparation was by the immunoSEQ multiplex PCR assay. High-throughput TCR-beta CDR3 sequencing of genomic DNA from most patients was performed by Adaptive Biotechnologies. Concerning the study's data processing: TCR sequencing data were retrieved from Adaptive's ImmunoSEQ software for roughly 20 patients, whereas a few other patients were processed with MiXCR and VDJtools. CDR3 nucleotide sequences shared between donor and recipient were removed because their origin could not be assigned. Alloreactive clones required at least 2-fold expansion over unstimulated cells and minimum CFSE-low frequency of 0.002% (template counts) or 0.001% (read counts). A clone was considered mappable if detected in the sequenced pre-transplant spleen, lymph node, or MLR CFSE-low populations of the donor or recipient. Cumulative frequency of alloreactive clones was calculated as a percentage of all sequences weighted by copy number. In TCRdb, the immuneACCESS table is reduced to in-frame sequences with V and J assigned. These tables do not hold every clone; where another copy was compared, an unresolved V gene accounts for under half, and the others remain unexplained. V and J calls and clone size are copied from that table; D and trimming were computed from the DNA. The sample table records thousands of clones; 83% of these occur just once. The ten largest clones represent 6% to 8.5% of the sample.

Intraepithelial and lamina propria lymphocytes were isolated from graft specimens using dithiothreitol, EDTA incubations and collagenase D digestion. Bulk TCR-beta sequencing was performed on serial intestinal graft biopsy specimens collected as late as 600 days after transplant. These data belong to a study of graft-versus-host responses after intestinal transplantation (dated by TCRdb to the early 2020s). Describing the broader study: The transplants that recipients received were multivisceral, liver-intestinal, or isolated intestinal. Every recipient was given anti-thymocyte globulin induction, then maintenance tacrolimus and steroids for roughly 3 years. After intestinal transplantation, graft-versus-host and host-versus-graft alloreactive T cell clones were followed in the graft, circulation and bone marrow using bulk TCR-beta CDR3 sequencing. Alloreactive clones were identified by sequencing pre-transplant mixed lymphocyte reaction products and comparing them with unstimulated pre-transplant donor and recipient T cells. Of the 20 to 25 intestinal transplant recipients enrolled in the cohort, one of whom was a retransplant, a few patients without pretransplant specimens were excluded. A peak of at least 4% donor T cells among recipient peripheral blood mononuclear cells was the definition used for donor T cell macrochimerism. Rather than going through the commercial service, samples from a few later patients were sequenced in-house on an Illumina MiSeq and processed with MiXCR. Study-wide findings and limitations: The conclusions were limited by the relatively low number and heterogeneity of the intestinal transplant patients. In patients with donor T cell macrochimerism, the allografts had high GvH to HvG T cell clonal ratios. GvH clones were detected in recipient bone marrow, and some of these GvH clones were observed earlier in ileal mucosa or blood, consistent with an intestinal mucosal origin. Early after transplant, declines in HvG clones were associated with peak levels of circulating GvH clones.

The chain uses TRBV23-1 and TRBJ1-5, and 8 bases in between align with TRBD1. TRBV23-1 counts as an open reading frame of uncertain function. This specimen was ileum tissue, taken 300 to 310 days after intestinal transplant. The clonotype comes from a human patient who received an intestinal transplant, so some T cells may come from the graft donor. For the CDR3, the sequence is CASSPGQGNQPQHF. The base sequence is TGCGCCAGCAGTCCGGGACAGGGCAATCAGCCCCAGCATTTT.